This TCR beta chain was captured by sequencing in a study of cytomegalovirus exposure and HLA in healthy donors. For the study at large: A data release that came early held tens of millions of unique TCRs from HLA-typed donors. Overall study results and limits: It was reportedly the case that the classifier diagnosed cytomegalovirus status with high specificity and sensitivity. CMV serostatus was the only recorded immune exposure for donors. In a later analysis, V- and J-gene trimming of beta chains associated with a DCLRE1C missense variant, replicated independently.

Both 60 Vbeta primers and 13 Jbeta primers went into the PCR. Generated by immunoSEQ multiplex PCR, the TCRdb table keeps only in-frame clones and is missing some. The sample includes 90,000 to 150,000 clones, roughly four fifths of them seen just once. As for this clone: Its matching antigen is unknown.

V lost 0 bases and J 2 bases, leaving 11 bases between the germline ends. Germline values: CDR1 MNHNY, CDR2 SVGAGI (reference sequence). The CDR3 runs 15 residues. The V and J genes are TRBV6-6 and TRBJ2-7, with D possibly being TRBD1 (5 bases). This receptor was obtained from a young woman in good health and CMV-seronegative. Source material: PBMCs. Here the CDR3 DNA reads TGTGCCAGCAGTTACTCTACAGGTAATCCCTACGAGCAGTACTTC. Amino acid sequence: CASSYSTGNPYEQYF.